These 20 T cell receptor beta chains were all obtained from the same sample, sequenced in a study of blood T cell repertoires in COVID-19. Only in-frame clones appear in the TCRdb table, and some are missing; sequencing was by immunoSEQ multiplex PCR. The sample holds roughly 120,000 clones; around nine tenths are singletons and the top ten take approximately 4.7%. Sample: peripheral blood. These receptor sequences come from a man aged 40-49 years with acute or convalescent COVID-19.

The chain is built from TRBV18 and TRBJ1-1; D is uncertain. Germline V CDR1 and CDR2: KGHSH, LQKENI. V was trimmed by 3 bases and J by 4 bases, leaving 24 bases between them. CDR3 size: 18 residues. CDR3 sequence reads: CASSPEAGEGRVGTEAFF. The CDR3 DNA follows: TGTGCCAGCTCACCCGAGGCCGGGGAAGGAAGGGTCGGCACTGAAGCTTTCTTT.

In DNA, the CDR3 is TGTGCCAGCAGCTTATCGGGAATCCAGCCCCAGCATTTT. This sequence encodes CASSLSGIQPQHF. This sequence joins TRBV7-2 and TRBJ1-5; D is ambiguous. Trimming removed 2 bases from V and 7 bases from J, with 9 bases in between. The CDR3 runs to 13 residues. Germline V gene data show CDR1 as SGHTA and CDR2 as FQGNSA.

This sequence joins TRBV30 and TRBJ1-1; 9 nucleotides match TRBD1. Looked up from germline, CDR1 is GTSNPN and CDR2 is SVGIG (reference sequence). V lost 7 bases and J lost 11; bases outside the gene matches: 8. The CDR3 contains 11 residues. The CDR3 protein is CALGFGTGAFF. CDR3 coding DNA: TGTGCCTTGGGGTTTGGGACAGGGGCTTTCTTT.

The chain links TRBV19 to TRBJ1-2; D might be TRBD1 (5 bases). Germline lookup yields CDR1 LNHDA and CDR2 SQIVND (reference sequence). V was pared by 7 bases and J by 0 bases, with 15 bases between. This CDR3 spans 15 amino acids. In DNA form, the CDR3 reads TGTGCCAGTACCGGGGGGTCGGGAGCTAACTATGGCTACACCTTC. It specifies CASTGGSGANYGYTF.

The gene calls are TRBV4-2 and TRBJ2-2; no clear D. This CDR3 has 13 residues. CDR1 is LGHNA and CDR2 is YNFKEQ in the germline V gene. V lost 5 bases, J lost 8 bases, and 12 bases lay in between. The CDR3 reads CASSTESVGELFF. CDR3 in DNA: TGTGCCAGCAGCACCGAGTCGGTTGGGGAGCTGTTTTTT.

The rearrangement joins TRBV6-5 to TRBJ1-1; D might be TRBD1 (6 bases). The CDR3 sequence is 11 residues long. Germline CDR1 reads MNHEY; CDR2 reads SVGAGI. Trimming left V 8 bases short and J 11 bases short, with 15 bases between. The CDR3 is CASATGIRAFF. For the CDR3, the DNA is TGTGCCAGCGCCACAGGGATCCGGGCTTTCTTT.

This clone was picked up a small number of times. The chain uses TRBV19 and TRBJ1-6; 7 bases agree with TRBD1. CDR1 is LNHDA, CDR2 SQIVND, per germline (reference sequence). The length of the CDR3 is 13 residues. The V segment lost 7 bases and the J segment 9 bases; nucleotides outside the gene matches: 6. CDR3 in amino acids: CASNAGGASPLHF. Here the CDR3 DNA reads TGTGCCAGTAATGCAGGGGGAGCTTCACCCCTCCACTTT. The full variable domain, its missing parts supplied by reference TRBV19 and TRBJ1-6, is DGGITQSPKYLFRKEGQNVTLSCEQNLNHDAMYWYRQDPGQGLRLIYYSQIVNDFQKGDIAEGYSVSREKKESFPLTVTSAQKNPTAFYLCASNAGGASPLHFGNGTRLTVT.

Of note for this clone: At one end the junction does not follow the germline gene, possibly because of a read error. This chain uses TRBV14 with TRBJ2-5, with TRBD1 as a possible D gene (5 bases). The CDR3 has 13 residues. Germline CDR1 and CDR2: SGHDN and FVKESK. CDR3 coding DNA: TGTGCCAGCAGCCGGGGCCTAAAGGAGACCCATTACTTC. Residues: CASSRGLKETHYF. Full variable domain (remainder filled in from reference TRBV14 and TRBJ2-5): EAGVTQFPSHSVIEKGQTVTLRCDPISGHDNLYWYRRVMGKEIKFLLHFVKESKQDESGMPNNRFLAERTGGTYSTLKVQPAELEDSGVYFCASSRGLKETHYFGPGTRLLVL.

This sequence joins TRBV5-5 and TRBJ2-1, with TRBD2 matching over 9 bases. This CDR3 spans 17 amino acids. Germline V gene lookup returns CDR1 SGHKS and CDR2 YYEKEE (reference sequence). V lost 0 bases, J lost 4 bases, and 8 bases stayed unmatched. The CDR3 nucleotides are TGTGCCAGCAGCTTGGAGCGACTAGCGGTTGGATACAATGAGCAGTTCTTC. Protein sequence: CASSLERLAVGYNEQFF.

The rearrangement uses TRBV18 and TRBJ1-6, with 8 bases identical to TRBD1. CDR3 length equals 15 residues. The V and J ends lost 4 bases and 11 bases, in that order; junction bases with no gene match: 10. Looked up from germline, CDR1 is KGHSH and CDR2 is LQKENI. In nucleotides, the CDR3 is TGTGCCAGCTCACTAGAGACAGTGGGACAGGCACCCCTCCACTTT. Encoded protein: CASSLETVGQAPLHF.

The CDR3 sequence: CATHPQGSGNTIYF. The CDR3 nucleotides read TGTGCCACCCACCCCCAGGGCTCTGGAAACACCATATATTTT. V gene TRBV10-3 combines with J gene TRBJ1-3; TRBD1 might be the D (5 bases). Trimming took off 10 bases at V and 0 bases at J, with 13 bases between the two ends. The CDR3 totals 14 residues. The germline V gene has CDR1 ENHRY and CDR2 SYGVKD.

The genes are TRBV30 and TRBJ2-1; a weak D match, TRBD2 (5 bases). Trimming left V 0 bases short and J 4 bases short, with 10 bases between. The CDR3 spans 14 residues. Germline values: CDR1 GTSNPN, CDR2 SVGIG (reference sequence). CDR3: CAWSVHRLYNEQFF. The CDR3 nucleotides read TGTGCCTGGAGTGTACATCGACTATACAATGAGCAGTTCTTC.

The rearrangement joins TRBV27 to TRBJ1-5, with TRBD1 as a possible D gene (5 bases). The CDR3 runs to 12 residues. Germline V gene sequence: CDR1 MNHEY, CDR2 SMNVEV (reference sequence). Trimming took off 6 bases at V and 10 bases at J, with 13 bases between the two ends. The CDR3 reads CASSRVGGPQHF. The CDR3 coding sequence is TGTGCCAGCAGCAGGGTAGGCGGCCCCCAGCATTTT.

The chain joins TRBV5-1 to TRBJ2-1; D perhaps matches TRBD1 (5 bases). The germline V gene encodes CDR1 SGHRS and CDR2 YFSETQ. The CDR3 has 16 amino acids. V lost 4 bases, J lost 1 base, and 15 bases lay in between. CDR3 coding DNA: TGCGCCAGCAGCCCAGCCGTCAGGGTTTCCTACAATGAGCAGTTCTTC. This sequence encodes CASSPAVRVSYNEQFF.

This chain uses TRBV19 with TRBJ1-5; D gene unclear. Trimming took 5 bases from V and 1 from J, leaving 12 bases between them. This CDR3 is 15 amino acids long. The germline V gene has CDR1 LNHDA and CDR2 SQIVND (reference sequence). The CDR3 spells CASSAHTMSNQPQHF. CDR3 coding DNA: TGTGCCAGTAGTGCCCACACAATGAGCAATCAGCCCCAGCATTTT.

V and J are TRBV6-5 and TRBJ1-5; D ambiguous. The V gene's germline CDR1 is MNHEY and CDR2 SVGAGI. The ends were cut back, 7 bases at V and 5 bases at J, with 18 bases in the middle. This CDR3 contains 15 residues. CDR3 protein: CASTSPGVSDQPQHF. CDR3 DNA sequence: TGTGCCAGCACCTCCCCCGGGGTGTCTGATCAGCCCCAGCATTTT.

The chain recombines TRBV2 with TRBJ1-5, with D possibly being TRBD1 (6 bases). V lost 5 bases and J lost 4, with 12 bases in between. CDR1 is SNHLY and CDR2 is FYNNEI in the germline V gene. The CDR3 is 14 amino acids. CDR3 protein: CASSLGHSNQPQHF. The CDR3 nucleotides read TGTGCCAGCAGTCTGGGACACAGTAATCAGCCCCAGCATTTT.

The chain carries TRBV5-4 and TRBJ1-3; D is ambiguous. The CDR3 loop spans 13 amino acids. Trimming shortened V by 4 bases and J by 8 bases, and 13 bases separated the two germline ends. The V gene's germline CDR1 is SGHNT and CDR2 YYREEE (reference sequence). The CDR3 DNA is TGTGCCAGCAGCCCCGCCCGCGGAGACACCATATATTTT. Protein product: CASSPARGDTIYF.

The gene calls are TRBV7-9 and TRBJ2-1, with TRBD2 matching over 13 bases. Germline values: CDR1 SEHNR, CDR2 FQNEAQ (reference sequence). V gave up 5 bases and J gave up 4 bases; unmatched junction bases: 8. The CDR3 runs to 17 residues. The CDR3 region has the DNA TGTGCCAGCAGCGAGGACACTAGCGGGGGGGCTTACAATGAGCAGTTCTTC. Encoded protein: CASSEDTSGGAYNEQFF. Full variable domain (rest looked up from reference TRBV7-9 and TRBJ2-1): DTGVSQNPRHKITKRGQNVTFRCDPISEHNRLYWYRQTLGQGPEFLTYFQNEAQLEKSRLLSDRFSAERPKGSFSTLEIQRTEQGDSAMYLCASSEDTSGGAYNEQFFGPGTRLTVL.

The CDR3 nucleotides are TGTGCCAGCAAATGGACTAGCGGGAGACGCACAGATACGCAGTATTTT. The encoded protein is CASKWTSGRRTDTQYF. The J gene is TRBJ2-3, the V gene TRBV27; TRBD2 matches at 13 bases. Per the germline V gene, CDR1 is MNHEY and CDR2 is SMNVEV (reference sequence). J gave up 1 base and V 7 bases, and 5 bases lay outside the gene matches. The CDR3 covers 16 residues.